The T cell receptor beta chain described here comes from a study of T cells after yellow fever vaccination. Study results and limitations: Clones from primary vaccination mostly reappeared after the booster (roughly 95% CD4, under 90% CD8). Weaker, the secondary response had a peak occurring faster, on day 5 versus 15.

The TCR cDNA carried a universal primer site and UMIs from 5'RACE template switching. Each CDR3 protein gets one entry after TCRdb re-called the 5' RACE reads with MiXCR. This table holds about 320,000 distinct CDR3 sequences, approximately 4% found once. Germline loops: CDR1 SGHRS, CDR2 YFSETQ. The trim removed 3 bases at V and 1 base at J, leaving 7 bases unmatched. CDR3 length: 16 amino acids. As regards this clonotype: Its specificity is not known.

Sequenced material: PBMCs, taken 15 days after the yellow fever booster vaccination. The chain employs TRBV5-1 and TRBJ1-2, with 9 nucleotides matching TRBD1. The clonotype was recovered from a man aged 18-30 years who received the YFV17D yellow fever vaccine. The CDR3 DNA sequence: TGCGCCAGCAGCTCCGGGACAGGGACAATTAACTATGGCTACACCTTC. It codes for CASSSGTGTINYGYTF.